This T cell receptor (beta chain) appears in the sequencing data of a study of blood T cells in healthy people across ages. Alongside a J-beta primer mix, a sample-barcoded 5' primer served in a second PCR lasting roughly 6 to 12 cycles. TCRdb fed the 5' RACE reads into MiXCR, producing one record per CDR3 protein. In the table there are about 540,000 distinct CDR3 sequences, around 24% of which are singletons. Germline V CDR1 and CDR2: SGHTA, FQGNSA. The V and J ends lost 5 bases and 7 bases respectively, with 15 bases between them. CDR3 length equals 14 residues. This sample was also put to use in a study of T cells of mothers and their children. That investigation notes: M1S, a second-PCR primer, added sample barcodes and 2-4 random nucleotides.

The TCR originated in a boy between 5 and 17 years old in good health. Sequencing used blood. The gene calls are TRBV7-2 and TRBJ1-5; TRBD1 might be the D (6 bases). The CDR3 loop reads CASSPRGAFQPQHF. The CDR3, as DNA: TGTGCCAGCAGCCCCCGGGGGGCTTTCCAGCCCCAGCATTTT.